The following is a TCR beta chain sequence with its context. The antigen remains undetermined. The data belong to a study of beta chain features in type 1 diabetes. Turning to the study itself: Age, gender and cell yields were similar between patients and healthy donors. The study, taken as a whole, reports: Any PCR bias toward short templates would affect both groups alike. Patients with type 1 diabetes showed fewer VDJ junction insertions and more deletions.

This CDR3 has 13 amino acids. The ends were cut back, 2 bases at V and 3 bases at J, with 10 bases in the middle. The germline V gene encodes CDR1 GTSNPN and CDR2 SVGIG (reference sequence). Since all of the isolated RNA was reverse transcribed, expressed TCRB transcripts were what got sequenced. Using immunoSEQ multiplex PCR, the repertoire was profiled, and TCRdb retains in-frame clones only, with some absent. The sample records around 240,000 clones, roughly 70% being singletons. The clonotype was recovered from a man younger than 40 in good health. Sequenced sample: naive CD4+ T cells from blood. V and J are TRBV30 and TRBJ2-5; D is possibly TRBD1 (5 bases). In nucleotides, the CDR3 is TGTGCCTGGAGTACAGGCGTTGAAGAGACCCAGTACTTC. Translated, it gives CAWSTGVEETQYF.